These T cell receptor beta chains were read from a single sample in a study of shared clonotypes between healthy human individuals. Clones were read by immunoSEQ multiplex PCR, and TCRdb kept only the in-frame ones, dropping some. The sample holds hundreds of thousands of clones, just over 75% seen once. Sequencing was done on a sample of PBMCs. The source is a woman in her thirties or forties in good health. Some clones in this sample may be carry-over from other donors' samples. Each CDR3 is given with its conserved first and last residue.

v_gene: TRBV28
len: 13
j_gene: TRBJ1-1
CDR3aa: CASSFSERTEAFF

v_gene: TRBV12-5
len: 16
j_gene: TRBJ2-7
CDR3aa: CASGLGSSGRIYEQYF

v_gene: TRBV11-1
len: 15
j_gene: TRBJ1-2
CDR3aa: CASSDPGRVLYGYTF

v_gene: TRBV18
len: 19
j_gene: TRBJ2-1
CDR3aa: CASSPGALGEASSYNEQFF

v_gene: TRBV6-1
len: 14
j_gene: TRBJ2-1
CDR3aa: CASSELQDYNEQFF

v_gene: TRBV25-1
len: 14
j_gene: TRBJ1-1
CDR3aa: CASRSPDENTEAFF

v_gene: TRBV18
len: 14
j_gene: TRBJ1-1
CDR3aa: CASSPDRVMFEAFF

v_gene: TRBV28
len: 15
j_gene: TRBJ1-2
CDR3aa: CASSWSGDVNYGYTF

v_gene: TRBV7-6
len: 14
j_gene: TRBJ1-5
CDR3aa: CASSSTQGIQPQHF

v_gene: TRBV5-6
len: 14
j_gene: TRBJ1-1
CDR3aa: CASSLLGENTEAFF

v_gene: TRBV5-1
len: 15
j_gene: TRBJ1-3
CDR3aa: CASSEDDSSGNTIYF

v_gene: TRBV27
len: 10
j_gene: TRBJ2-1
CDR3aa: CASMGGEQFF

v_gene: TRBV9
len: 18
j_gene: TRBJ2-4
CDR3aa: CASSVPLRSGWEGGIQYF

v_gene: TRBV7-2
len: 14
j_gene: TRBJ1-2
CDR3aa: CASSRDTQNYGYTF

v_gene: TRBV6-1
len: 14
j_gene: TRBJ2-3
CDR3aa: CASSADRGLDTQYF

v_gene: TRBV28
len: 18
j_gene: TRBJ1-1
CDR3aa: CASSFILSSGGTNTEAFF

v_gene: TRBV30
len: 11
j_gene: TRBJ2-7
CDR3aa: CAWSSLSEQYF

v_gene: TRBV28
len: 15
j_gene: TRBJ2-7
CDR3aa: CASSTTGHTKNEQYF

v_gene: TRBV10-3
len: 13
j_gene: TRBJ2-5
CDR3aa: CASSPGLEETQYF

v_gene: TRBV10-2
len: 14
j_gene: TRBJ2-7
CDR3aa: CASSDSDTATEQYF

v_gene: TRBV6-6
len: 16
j_gene: TRBJ1-2
CDR3aa: CASSREPGQGIYGYTF

v_gene: TRBV5-1
len: 15
j_gene: TRBJ2-7
CDR3aa: CASSLEGTSGYEQYF

v_gene: TRBV6-1
len: 15
j_gene: TRBJ1-2
CDR3aa: CASSEAAGGFGMYTF

v_gene: TRBV25-1
len: 14
j_gene: TRBJ2-1
CDR3aa: CASSSASGLNEQFF

v_gene: TRBV15
len: 16
j_gene: TRBJ2-5
CDR3aa: CATSRDQAGGRETQYF

v_gene: TRBV5-1
len: 14
j_gene: TRBJ2-3
CDR3aa: CASSSGQGADTQYF

v_gene: TRBV11-2
len: 13
j_gene: TRBJ1-1
CDR3aa: CASRVGGNTEAFF

v_gene: TRBV30
len: 11
j_gene: TRBJ1-1
CDR3aa: CATRGNTEAFF

v_gene: TRBV28
len: 17
j_gene: TRBJ2-2
CDR3aa: CASSQMTGRRGTGELFF

v_gene: TRBV28
len: 17
j_gene: TRBJ2-4
CDR3aa: CASFGAGVVRRTNIQYF

v_gene: TRBV7-2
len: 12
j_gene: TRBJ2-1
CDR3aa: CASSLDYNEQFF

v_gene: TRBV28
len: 16
j_gene: TRBJ2-1
CDR3aa: CASTLSGRAPGNEQFF

v_gene: TRBV2
len: 12
j_gene: TRBJ1-1
CDR3aa: CASSPRDGEAFF

v_gene: TRBV29-1
len: 13
j_gene: TRBJ2-3
CDR3aa: CSVEIHFTDTQYF